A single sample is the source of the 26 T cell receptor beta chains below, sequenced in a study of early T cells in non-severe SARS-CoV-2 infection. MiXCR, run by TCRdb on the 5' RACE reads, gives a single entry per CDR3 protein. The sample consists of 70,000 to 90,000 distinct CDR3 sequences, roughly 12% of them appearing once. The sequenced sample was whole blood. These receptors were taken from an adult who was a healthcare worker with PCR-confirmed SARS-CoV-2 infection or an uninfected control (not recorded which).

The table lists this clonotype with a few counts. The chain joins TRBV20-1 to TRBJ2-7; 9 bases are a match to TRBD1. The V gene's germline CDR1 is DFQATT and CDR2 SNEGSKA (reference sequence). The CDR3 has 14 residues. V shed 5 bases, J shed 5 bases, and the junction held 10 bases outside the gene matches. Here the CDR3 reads CSAGGTGHIDEQYF. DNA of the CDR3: TGCAGTGCTGGGGGGACAGGGCATATCGACGAGCAGTACTTC.

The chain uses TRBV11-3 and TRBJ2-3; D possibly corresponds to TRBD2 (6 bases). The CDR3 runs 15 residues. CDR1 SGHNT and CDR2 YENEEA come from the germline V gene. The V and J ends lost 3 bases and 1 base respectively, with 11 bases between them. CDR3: CASSLNGGGTDTQYF. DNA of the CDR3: TGTGCCAGCAGCTTGAACGGGGGAGGCACAGATACGCAGTATTTT.

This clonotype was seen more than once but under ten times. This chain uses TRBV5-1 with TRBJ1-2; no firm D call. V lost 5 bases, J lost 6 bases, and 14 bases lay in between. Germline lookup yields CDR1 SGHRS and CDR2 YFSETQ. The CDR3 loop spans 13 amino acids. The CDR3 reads CASRREESHGYTF. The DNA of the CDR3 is TGCGCCAGCAGGAGAGAGGAATCCCATGGCTACACCTTC.

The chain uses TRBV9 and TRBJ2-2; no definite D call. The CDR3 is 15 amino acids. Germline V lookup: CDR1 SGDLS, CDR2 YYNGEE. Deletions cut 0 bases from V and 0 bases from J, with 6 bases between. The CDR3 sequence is CASSVAEPNTGELFF. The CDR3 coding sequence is TGTGCCAGCAGCGTAGCTGAACCGAACACCGGGGAGCTGTTTTTT.

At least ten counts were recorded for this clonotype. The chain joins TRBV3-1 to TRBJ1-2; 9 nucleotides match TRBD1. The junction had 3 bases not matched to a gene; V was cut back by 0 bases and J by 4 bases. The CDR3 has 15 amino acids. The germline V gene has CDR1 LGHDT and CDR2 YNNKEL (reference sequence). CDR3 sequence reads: CASSQEGTGSYGYTF. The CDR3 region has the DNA TGTGCCAGCAGCCAAGAAGGGACAGGGTCCTATGGCTACACCTTC.

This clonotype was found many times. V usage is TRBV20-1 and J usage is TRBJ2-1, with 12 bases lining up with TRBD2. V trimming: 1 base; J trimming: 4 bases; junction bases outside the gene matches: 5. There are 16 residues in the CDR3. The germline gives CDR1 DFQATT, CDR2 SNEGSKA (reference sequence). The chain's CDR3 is CSARVRLAGGYNEQFF. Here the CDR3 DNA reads TGCAGTGCTAGAGTTCGGCTAGCGGGGGGGTACAATGAGCAGTTCTTC.

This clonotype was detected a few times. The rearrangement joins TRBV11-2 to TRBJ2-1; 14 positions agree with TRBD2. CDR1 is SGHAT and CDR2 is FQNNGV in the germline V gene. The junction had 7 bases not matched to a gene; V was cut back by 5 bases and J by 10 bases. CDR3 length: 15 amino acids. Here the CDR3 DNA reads TGTGCCAGCAGCCCCAGACTAGCGGGGGGGGTGGAGCAGTTCTTC. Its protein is CASSPRLAGGVEQFF.

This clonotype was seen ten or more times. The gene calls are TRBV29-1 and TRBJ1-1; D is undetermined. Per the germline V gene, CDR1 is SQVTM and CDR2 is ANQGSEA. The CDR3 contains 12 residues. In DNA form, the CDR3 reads TGCCAAGCGTTGTTCGTAGGAGATGAAGCTTTCTTT. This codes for CQALFVGDEAFF.

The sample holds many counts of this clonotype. CDR3 sequence reads: CASSQVQGRQVAGELFF. CDR3 nucleotides: TGTGCCAGCAGCCAAGTACAGGGACGACAAGTCGCCGGGGAGCTGTTTTTT. The genes are TRBV3-1 and TRBJ2-2; a possible D gene is TRBD1 (6 bases). Germline V gene sequence: CDR1 LGHDT, CDR2 YNNKEL (reference sequence). The CDR3 extends over 17 amino acids. V lost 1 base and J 6 bases, leaving 18 bases between the germline ends.

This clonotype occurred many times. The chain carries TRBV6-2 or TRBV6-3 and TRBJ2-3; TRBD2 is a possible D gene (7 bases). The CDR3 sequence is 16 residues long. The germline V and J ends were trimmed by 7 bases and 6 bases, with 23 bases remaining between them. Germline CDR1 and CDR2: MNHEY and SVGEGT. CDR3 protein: CASTPLRGGAGDTQYF. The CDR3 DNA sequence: TGTGCCAGCACCCCTTTAAGGGGGGGCGCCGGCGATACGCAGTATTTT.

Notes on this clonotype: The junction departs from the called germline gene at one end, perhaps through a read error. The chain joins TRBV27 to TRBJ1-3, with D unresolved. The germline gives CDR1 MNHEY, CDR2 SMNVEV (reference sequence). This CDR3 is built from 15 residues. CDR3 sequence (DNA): TGTGCCAGCAGTTTAACTTGGTCCTCTGAAAACACCATATATTTT. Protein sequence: CASSLTWSSENTIYF.

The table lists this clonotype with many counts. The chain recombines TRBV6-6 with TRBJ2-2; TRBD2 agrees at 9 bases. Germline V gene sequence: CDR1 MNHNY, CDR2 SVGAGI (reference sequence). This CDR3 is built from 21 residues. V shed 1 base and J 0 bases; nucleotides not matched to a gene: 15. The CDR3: CASSYLPMTSGRKSNTGELFF. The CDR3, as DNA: TGTGCCAGCAGTTACTTACCAATGACTAGCGGACGGAAATCGAACACCGGGGAGCTGTTTTTT.

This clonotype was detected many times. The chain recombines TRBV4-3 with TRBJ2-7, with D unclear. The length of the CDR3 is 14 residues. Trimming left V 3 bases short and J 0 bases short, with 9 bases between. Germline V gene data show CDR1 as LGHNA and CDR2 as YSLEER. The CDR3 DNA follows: TGCGCCAGCAGCCAGGCCCTCACCTCCTACGAGCAGTACTTC. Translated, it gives CASSQALTSYEQYF.

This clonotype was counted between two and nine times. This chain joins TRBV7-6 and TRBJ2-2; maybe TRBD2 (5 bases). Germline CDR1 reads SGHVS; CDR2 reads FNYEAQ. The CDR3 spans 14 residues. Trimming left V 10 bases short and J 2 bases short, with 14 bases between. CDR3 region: CATRRGLNTGELFF. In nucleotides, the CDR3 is TGTGCCACCCGTCGAGGGCTTAACACCGGGGAGCTGTTTTTT.

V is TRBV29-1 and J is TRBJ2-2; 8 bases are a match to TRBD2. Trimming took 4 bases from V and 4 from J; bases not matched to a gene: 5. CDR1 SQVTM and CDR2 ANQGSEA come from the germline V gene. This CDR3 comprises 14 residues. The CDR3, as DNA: TGCAGCGTTGTACGCGGGGGGATCACCGGGGAGCTGTTTTTT. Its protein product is CSVVRGGITGELFF.

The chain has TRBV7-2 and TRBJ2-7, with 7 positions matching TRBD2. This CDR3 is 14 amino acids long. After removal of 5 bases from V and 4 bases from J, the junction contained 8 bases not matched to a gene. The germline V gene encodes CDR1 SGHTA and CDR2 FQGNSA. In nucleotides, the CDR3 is TGTGCCAGCAGCCCGGGACTAAGAGGGTACGAGCAGTACTTC. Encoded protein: CASSPGLRGYEQYF.

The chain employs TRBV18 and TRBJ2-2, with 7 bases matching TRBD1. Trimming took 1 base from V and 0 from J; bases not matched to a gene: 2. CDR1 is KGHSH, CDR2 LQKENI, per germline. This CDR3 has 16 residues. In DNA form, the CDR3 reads TGTGCCAGCTCACCACTTCAGGGGGCGAACACCGGGGAGCTGTTTTTT. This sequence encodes CASSPLQGANTGELFF. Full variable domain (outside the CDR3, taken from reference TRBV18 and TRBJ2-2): NAGVMQNPRHLVRRRGQEARLRCSPMKGHSHVYWYRQLPEEGLKFMVYLQKENIIDESGMPKERFSAEFPKEGPSILRIQQVVRGDSAAYFCASSPLQGANTGELFFGEGSRLTVL.

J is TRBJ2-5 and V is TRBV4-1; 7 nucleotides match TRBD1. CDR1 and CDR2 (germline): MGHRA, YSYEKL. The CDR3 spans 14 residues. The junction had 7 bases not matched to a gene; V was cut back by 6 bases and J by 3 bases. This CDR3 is CASRSGQAEETQYF. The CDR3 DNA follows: TGCGCCAGCAGGTCCGGACAGGCGGAAGAGACCCAGTACTTC.

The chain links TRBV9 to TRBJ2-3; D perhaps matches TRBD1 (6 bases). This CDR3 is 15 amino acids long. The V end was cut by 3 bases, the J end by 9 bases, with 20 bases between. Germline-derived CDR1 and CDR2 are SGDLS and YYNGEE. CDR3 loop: CASSGEGDPFLTQYF. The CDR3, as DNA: TGTGCCAGCAGCGGCGAGGGGGACCCCTTTTTGACGCAGTATTTT.

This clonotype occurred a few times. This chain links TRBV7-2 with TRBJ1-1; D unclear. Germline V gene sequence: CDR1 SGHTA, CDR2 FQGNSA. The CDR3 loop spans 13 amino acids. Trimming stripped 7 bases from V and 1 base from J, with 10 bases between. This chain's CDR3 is CASKLVQNTEAFF. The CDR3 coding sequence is TGTGCCAGCAAACTAGTCCAGAACACTGAAGCTTTCTTT.

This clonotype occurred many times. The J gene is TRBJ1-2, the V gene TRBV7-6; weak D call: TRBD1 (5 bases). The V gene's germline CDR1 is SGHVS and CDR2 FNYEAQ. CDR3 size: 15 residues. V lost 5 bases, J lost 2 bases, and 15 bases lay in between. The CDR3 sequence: CASSRRDGENYGYTF. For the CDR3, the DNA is TGTGCCAGCAGCCGACGGGACGGGGAGAACTATGGCTACACCTTC.

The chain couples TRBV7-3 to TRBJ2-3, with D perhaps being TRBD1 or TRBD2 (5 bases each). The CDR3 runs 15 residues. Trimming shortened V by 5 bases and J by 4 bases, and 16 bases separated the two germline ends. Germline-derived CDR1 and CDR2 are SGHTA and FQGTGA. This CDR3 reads CASSPTGTFADTQYF. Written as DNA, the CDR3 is TGTGCCAGCAGCCCCACCGGGACCTTCGCAGATACGCAGTATTTT.

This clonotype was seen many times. The CDR3 bases are TGTGCCAGCAGCTTAGAGGACTCCCGTAGCGAGCAGTACTTC. It is translated as CASSLEDSRSEQYF. The chain couples TRBV11-2 to TRBJ2-7; perhaps TRBD2 as D (5 bases). Trimming took off 0 bases at V and 6 bases at J, with 12 bases between the two ends. CDR1 is SGHAT, CDR2 FQNNGV, per germline. The CDR3 runs to 14 residues.

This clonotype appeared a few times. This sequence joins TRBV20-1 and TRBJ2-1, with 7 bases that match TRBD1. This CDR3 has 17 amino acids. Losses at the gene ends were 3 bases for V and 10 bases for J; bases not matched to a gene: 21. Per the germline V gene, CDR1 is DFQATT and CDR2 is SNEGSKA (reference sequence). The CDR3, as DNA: TGCAGTGCTAGTTTATTGACGGGACAGTCCGGGGCCAGGGAGCAGTTCTTC. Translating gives CSASLLTGQSGAREQFF.

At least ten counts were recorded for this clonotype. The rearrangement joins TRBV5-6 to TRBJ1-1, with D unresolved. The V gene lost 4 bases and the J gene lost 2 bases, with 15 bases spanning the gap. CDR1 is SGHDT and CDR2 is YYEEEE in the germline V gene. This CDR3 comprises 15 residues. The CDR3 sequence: CASSPPERVNTEAFF. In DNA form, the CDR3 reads TGTGCCAGCAGCCCGCCGGAGCGGGTAAACACTGAAGCTTTCTTT.

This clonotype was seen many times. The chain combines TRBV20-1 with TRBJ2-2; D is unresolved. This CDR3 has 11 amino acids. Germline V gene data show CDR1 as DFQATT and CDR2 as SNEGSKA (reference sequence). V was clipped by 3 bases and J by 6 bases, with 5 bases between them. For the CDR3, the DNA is TGCAGTGCTAGTATACCCGGGGAGCTGTTTTTT. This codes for CSASIPGELFF.